This T cell receptor (beta chain) was found in a study of blood T cell repertoires in COVID-19. Only in-frame clones appear in the TCRdb table, and some are missing; sequencing was by immunoSEQ multiplex PCR. The sample shows some 290,000 clones, almost 90% of them seen only once. Germline V gives CDR1 KGHSH, CDR2 LQKENI. Trimming removed 4 bases from V and 6 bases from J, with 10 bases in between. The CDR3 sequence is 13 residues long. The sample comprised peripheral blood. This chain uses TRBV18 with TRBJ2-1; D uncertain. The sequence was obtained from a woman between 25 and 40 years old with COVID-19, enrolled during active disease. The DNA of the CDR3 is TGTGCCAGCTCACTAAAGACGGGCAATGAGCAGTTCTTC. Its protein is CASSLKTGNEQFF.